These T cell receptor beta chains were read from a single sample in a study of shared clonotypes between healthy human individuals. TCRdb keeps only in-frame clones here, not all; method: immunoSEQ multiplex PCR. The sample carries 300,000 to 400,000 clones, about 73% recorded once. Sequenced: memory CD4+ T cells sorted from blood. These receptor sequences come from a man aged 25-45 years in good health. Each CDR3 is given with its conserved first and last residue. A D gene is named only where the DNA matches it firmly. Some rows mark clone size as missing; the rest say once, few, many or name a class of expanded clone.

j_gene,d_gene,v_gene,abundance,CDR3nt,CDR3aa
TRBJ2-5,TRBD1,TRBV2,NA,TGTGCCAGCAGTGAGCGGACAGGGGGTCTAGGGGAGACCCAGTACTTC,CASSERTGGLGETQYF
TRBJ2-5,TRBD2,TRBV5-1,NA,TGCGCCAGCAGCCGGGGGACTAGCGGAGAGACCCAGTACTTC,CASSRGTSGETQYF
TRBJ1-2,NA,TRBV21-1,NA,TGTGCCAGCAGGCCATGCGTATACAGAAAGACCTATGGCTACACCTTC,CASRPCVYRKTYGYTF
TRBJ1-1,NA,TRBV7-2,NA,TGTGCCAGCAGCGGCGGGTCGAACACTGAAGCTTTCTTT,CASSGGSNTEAFF
TRBJ2-7,TRBD1,TRBV6-5,NA,TGTGCCAGCAGTTACTCGGGACAGGGTATCTACGAGCAGTACTTC,CASSYSGQGIYEQYF
TRBJ1-1,NA,TRBV30,NA,TGTGCCTGGAGTTTTAGGGTACAGGGCCTCATGAACACTGAAGCTTTCTTT,CAWSFRVQGLMNTEAFF
TRBJ2-3,TRBD2,TRBV6-1,NA,TGTGCCAGCAGTGGCGGGAGGGCCACAGATACGCAGTATTTT,CASSGGRATDTQYF
TRBJ2-7,NA,TRBV5-1,NA,TGCGCCAGCAGCCAAGACAGGATATCTTACGAGCAGTACTTC,CASSQDRISYEQYF
TRBJ2-3,TRBD2,TRBV2,NA,TGTGCCAGCAGTGGTACCGGCGGGAGAGCCACAGATACGCAGTATTTT,CASSGTGGRATDTQYF
TRBJ1-1,NA,TRBV2,NA,TGTGCCAGCAGTTTACAGGAGATGAACACTGAAGCTTTCTTT,CASSLQEMNTEAFF
TRBJ2-5,NA,TRBV7-9,NA,TGTGCCAGCAGCTTGTGGGGTCTTACCCGTAAAGAGACCCAGTACTTC,CASSLWGLTRKETQYF
TRBJ2-1,TRBD2,TRBV5-1,NA,TGCGCCAGCAGCTTGGATCTAGCGGGAGGGCCTTTCTACAATGAGCAGTTCTTC,CASSLDLAGGPFYNEQFF
TRBJ2-5,NA,TRBV30,NA,TGTGCCTGGAGTGTTGTCTGGCGAGAGACCCAGTACTTC,CAWSVVWRETQYF
TRBJ1-1,NA,TRBV11-3,NA,TGTGCCAGCAGCTCTAGAGGCACTGAAGCTTTCTTT,CASSSRGTEAFF
TRBJ2-3,TRBD2,TRBV5-1,NA,TGCGCCAGCAGCGGCGGACTAGCGGGAGTTGGAGATACGCAGTATTTT,CASSGGLAGVGDTQYF
TRBJ2-1,NA,TRBV5-6,once,TGTGCCAGCAGCTTGTACGGGCACTACAATGAGCAGTTCTTC,CASSLYGHYNEQFF